Here is one T cell receptor (beta chain) with its context. Its matching antigen is unknown. Per germline, CDR1 MDHEN and CDR2 SYDVKM. There are 20 residues in the CDR3. Germline trimming cut 5 bases from V and 2 bases from J; bases unmatched to any gene: 15. The sample belongs to a study of molecular identifiers for immune sequencing clone quantification. Whole-study findings and limits: Effector cells kept over 98% of their molecules in clones above 20 RNA copies, while naive cells kept under 1% there. Barcode collisions between identical TCR molecules could shrink estimates of highly expanded clone sizes.

For bulk TCR libraries, previously described methods and listed TCR primers were used. TCRdb redid the calling of the PCR reads with MiXCR, one entry per CDR3 protein. The table records around 460,000 distinct CDR3 sequences, 20% to 25% of them present only once. The source is a human donor in good health. Some libraries in this study had Jurkat cell RNA spiked in. The J gene is TRBJ2-2, the V gene TRBV28; 12 nucleotides agree with TRBD2. The specimen was naive CD8+ T cells from blood, with Jurkat cell RNA spiked in. Documented subset: FACS-sorted CD8+CD4-CCR7+CD45RA+ naive T cells. CDR3 residues: CASSARLAGALIGNTGELFF. The CDR3 bases are TGTGCCAGCAGTGCCCGACTAGCGGGAGCTCTAATAGGTAACACCGGGGAGCTGTTTTTT.